This T cell receptor (beta chain) comes out of a study of type 1 regulatory T cells. Overall study context: T-allo10 is a Tr1-enriched, alloantigen-specific CD4 T cell product made in vitro.

TCRdb independently ran MiXCR on the reads; one entry per CDR3 protein. The sample includes approximately 72,000 distinct CDR3 sequences, approximately 64% seen only once; the top ten take 7.6%. The germline CDR1 and CDR2 sequences are MNHEY and SVGAGI. V lost 11 bases and J lost 4, with 17 bases in between. CDR3 length: 13 residues. T-allo10 cells from the graft donor were described as anergic, host-alloantigen-specific, and alloantigen-specific suppressors. Note on this clonotype: As yet, its antigen is unknown.

This chain connects TRBV6-5 to TRBJ2-5; unclear D gene. The receptor was derived from a human donor in good health. Sequencing was carried out using cultured T cells, either the whole culture or a sorted T cell fraction (not recorded which). The subset here: Tr1-enriched cell product generated in vitro against host alloantigens. The CDR3 reads CAAYGSDGETQYF. The CDR3, as DNA: TGTGCCGCCTACGGGTCAGACGGAGAGACCCAGTACTTC.